A selection of T cell receptor beta chains follows, all from one sample in a study of cytomegalovirus exposure and HLA in healthy donors. Method: immunoSEQ multiplex PCR; TCRdb's copy keeps in-frame clones and lacks some. The sample has approximately 190,000 clones; approximately 84% are singletons. What was sequenced was PBMCs. The receptors stem from a woman aged 45-65 years in good health and CMV-seropositive. Both conserved end residues are part of each CDR3. Each record gives: clone size, J gene, D gene, V gene, CDR3 DNA, CDR3 protein. D genes are given only for firm matches. Clone size is shown for a subset of rows, as once, few, many or a class of expanded clone.

size: once
J: TRBJ2-1
D: -
V: TRBV11-2
DNA: TGTGCCAGCAGCCCCATCTCCTTTGGCGGAAGGACAGATCAGTTCTTC
CDR3: CASSPISFGGRTDQFF

size: -
J: TRBJ2-2
D: -
V: TRBV5-1
DNA: TGCGCCAGCAGTCGAAGGGGTGGGAACAACGGGGAGCTGTTTTTT
CDR3: CASSRRGGNNGELFF

size: -
J: TRBJ2-7
D: TRBD1
V: TRBV7-9
DNA: TGTGCCAGCAGCTATCCAGGGGGCGACGAGCAGTACTTC
CDR3: CASSYPGGDEQYF

size: -
J: TRBJ2-7
D: TRBD1
V: TRBV6-5
DNA: TGTGCCAGCAGGACAGACAGGGGACGTTCCTACGAGCAGTACTTC
CDR3: CASRTDRGRSYEQYF

size: few
J: TRBJ2-5
D: TRBD2
V: TRBV6-6
DNA: TGTGCCAGCAGGCAACTAGCGGGAGCGGAGACCCAGTACTTC
CDR3: CASRQLAGAETQYF

size: -
J: TRBJ1-3
D: -
V: TRBV20-1
DNA: TGCAGTGCTAGGGACAGTATCTCCATATATTTT
CDR3: CSARDSISIYF

size: -
J: TRBJ1-1
D: TRBD1
V: TRBV7-8
DNA: TGTGCCAGCAGCGTACGACAGGGGACTGAAGCTTTCTTT
CDR3: CASSVRQGTEAFF

size: few
J: TRBJ2-7
D: -
V: TRBV4-1
DNA: TGCGCCAGCAGCCAAGATGGGGCTGACCACGAGCAGTACTTC
CDR3: CASSQDGADHEQYF

size: few
J: TRBJ1-6
D: TRBD1
V: TRBV19
DNA: TGTGCCAGTAGTATAGGGACAGGGTTTCTCCACTTT
CDR3: CASSIGTGFLHF

size: -
J: TRBJ1-1
D: -
V: TRBV19
DNA: TGTGCCAGTAGTATAGATCTCGAAGCTTTCTTT
CDR3: CASSIDLEAFF

size: -
J: TRBJ2-1
D: -
V: TRBV5-5
DNA: TGTGCCAGCAGCTTGGCAGGGCTTTACAATGAGCAGTTCTTC
CDR3: CASSLAGLYNEQFF

size: -
J: TRBJ1-5
D: TRBD1
V: TRBV19
DNA: TGTGCCAGTAGTCTACAGGGGCAGCCCCAGCATTTT
CDR3: CASSLQGQPQHF

size: once
J: TRBJ2-7
D: TRBD2
V: TRBV30
DNA: TGTGCCTGGAGCCACGGACTAGCGGGGGTGTACGAGCAGTACTTC
CDR3: CAWSHGLAGVYEQYF

size: -
J: TRBJ2-7
D: -
V: TRBV15
DNA: TGTGCCACCAGCAGAGATCCGCGGGACTACGAGCAGTACTTC
CDR3: CATSRDPRDYEQYF

size: -
J: TRBJ1-5
D: -
V: TRBV28
DNA: TGTGCCAGCAGTTTGGACGGGGACAATCAGCCCCAGCATTTT
CDR3: CASSLDGDNQPQHF

size: -
J: TRBJ2-3
D: TRBD2
V: TRBV7-8
DNA: TGTGCCAGCGCGGGGGGGCGCCGCATAGATACGCAGTATTTT
CDR3: CASAGGRRIDTQYF

size: -
J: TRBJ2-1
D: TRBD2
V: TRBV2
DNA: TGTGCCAGCAGAGCGGGGGGGCAAGGGGGTGAGTTCTTC
CDR3: CASRAGGQGGEFF

size: -
J: TRBJ2-7
D: -
V: TRBV7-2
DNA: TGTGCCAGCAGCTCGACGGGCTACGAGCAGTACTTC
CDR3: CASSSTGYEQYF

size: few
J: TRBJ1-2
D: -
V: TRBV6-5
DNA: TGTGCCAGCAGCGTCCAGGGTAACTATGGCTACACCTTC
CDR3: CASSVQGNYGYTF

size: -
J: TRBJ1-2
D: TRBD1
V: TRBV15
DNA: TGTGCCACCAGCCGGCCGGGGACAGGTTGGGGCTACACCTTC
CDR3: CATSRPGTGWGYTF

size: -
J: TRBJ2-1
D: TRBD1
V: TRBV30
DNA: TGTGCCTGGAGCCAAACACAGGGGGTAATCGAGCAGTTCTTC
CDR3: CAWSQTQGVIEQFF

size: -
J: TRBJ1-5
D: TRBD1
V: TRBV18
DNA: TGTGCCAGCTCAATTCGCTCTATACTGGGACAGGAAAATAGCAATCAGCCCCAGCATTTT
CDR3: CASSIRSILGQENSNQPQHF

size: -
J: TRBJ1-5
D: -
V: TRBV28
DNA: TGTGCCAGCAGTCTCAGGGGTCAGCCCCAGCATTTT
CDR3: CASSLRGQPQHF

size: few
J: TRBJ2-2
D: -
V: TRBV4-1
DNA: TGCGCCAGCAGGGAGTGGCCGAACACCGGGGAGCTGTTTTTT
CDR3: CASREWPNTGELFF

size: -
J: TRBJ2-7
D: -
V: TRBV2
DNA: TGTGCCAGCAGTGGGGGGGACAGCTCCTACGAGCAGTACTTC
CDR3: CASSGGDSSYEQYF

size: -
J: TRBJ2-3
D: -
V: TRBV6-6
DNA: TGTGCCAGCAGTTACGGAGGGCGGACGACAGATACGCAGTATTTT
CDR3: CASSYGGRTTDTQYF

size: -
J: TRBJ1-2
D: -
V: TRBV6-1
DNA: TGTGCCAGCAACGCGGGGCCCGGCTATGGCTACACCTTC
CDR3: CASNAGPGYGYTF

size: -
J: TRBJ2-7
D: TRBD1
V: TRBV29-1
DNA: TGCAGCGTTGAAGTGTGGGACAGGGGGTCCTACGAGCAGTACTTC
CDR3: CSVEVWDRGSYEQYF

size: few
J: TRBJ1-1
D: -
V: TRBV10-2
DNA: TGCGCCAGCAGGTCGCAGGCTACGAACACTGAAGCTTTCTTT
CDR3: CASRSQATNTEAFF

size: -
J: TRBJ2-7
D: TRBD1
V: TRBV6-1
DNA: TGTGCCAGCAGTGCCGTACAATTTCGGGACAGGCGGGTTAACGAGCAGTACTTC
CDR3: CASSAVQFRDRRVNEQYF

size: once
J: TRBJ2-2
D: TRBD2
V: TRBV30
DNA: TGTGCCTGGCGCCCACTAAGCGGGGGCACCGGGGAGCTGTTTTTT
CDR3: CAWRPLSGGTGELFF

size: -
J: TRBJ2-6
D: TRBD1
V: TRBV6-1
DNA: TGTGCCAGCAGTGAGGTTCAGGGGGCCAGCTCTGGGGCCAACGTCCTGACTTTC
CDR3: CASSEVQGASSGANVLTF

size: -
J: TRBJ2-5
D: -
V: TRBV9
DNA: TGTGCCAGCAGCTCGGAAGGAGCTTCTACGACCCAGTACTTC
CDR3: CASSSEGASTTQYF

size: -
J: TRBJ2-3
D: -
V: TRBV27
DNA: TGTGCCAGCAGCCCAAATACAGATACGCAGTATTTT
CDR3: CASSPNTDTQYF

size: once
J: TRBJ1-5
D: TRBD1
V: TRBV28
DNA: TGTGCCAGCAGCCGTGGACAGGGCCGAAATCAGCCCCAGCATTTT
CDR3: CASSRGQGRNQPQHF

size: -
J: TRBJ1-1
D: -
V: TRBV7-2
DNA: TGTGCCAGCAGCTTTAGTGGCGGGATTGAAGCTTTCTTT
CDR3: CASSFSGGIEAFF

size: -
J: TRBJ2-3
D: TRBD2
V: TRBV7-3
DNA: TGTGCCAGCAGGTCGACTCCAGGACTAGCGGGTGCAGATACGCAGTATTTT
CDR3: CASRSTPGLAGADTQYF

size: -
J: TRBJ2-2
D: TRBD1
V: TRBV6-1
DNA: TGTGCCAGCCGGGACAGGGTCACCGGGGAGCTGTTTTTT
CDR3: CASRDRVTGELFF

size: -
J: TRBJ2-7
D: -
V: TRBV29-1
DNA: TGCAGCTCCTTACTAACTACCGGCGCATCCTACGAGCAGTACTTC
CDR3: CSSLLTTGASYEQYF

size: -
J: TRBJ2-7
D: TRBD2
V: TRBV7-2
DNA: TGTGCCAGCAGCTTAGGTAGCGGGGGGTCCTACGAGCAGTACTTC
CDR3: CASSLGSGGSYEQYF

size: -
J: TRBJ1-2
D: TRBD1
V: TRBV5-1
DNA: TGCGCCAGCAGTCAAGACAGGGAAGATGGCTACACCTTC
CDR3: CASSQDREDGYTF

size: -
J: TRBJ1-1
D: TRBD1
V: TRBV6-5
DNA: TGTGCCAGCAGCCTATTCCAGGGGGTGGGCACTGAAGCTTTCTTT
CDR3: CASSLFQGVGTEAFF

size: -
J: TRBJ2-2
D: -
V: TRBV27
DNA: TGTGCCAGCAGTTTTCGAACCGGGGGGCCTACCGGGGAGCTGTTTTTT
CDR3: CASSFRTGGPTGELFF

size: -
J: TRBJ1-1
D: TRBD1
V: TRBV28
DNA: TGTGCCAGCAGTCCCCCGGGACAGTTGAACACTGAAGCTTTCTTT
CDR3: CASSPPGQLNTEAFF

size: -
J: TRBJ2-2
D: TRBD1
V: TRBV5-6
DNA: TGTGCCAGCACCGTCGACAGGGGGCACACCGGGGAGCTGTTTTTT
CDR3: CASTVDRGHTGELFF

size: -
J: TRBJ2-7
D: -
V: TRBV4-3
DNA: TGCGCCAGCAGCCGGACGGAGGATTACGAGCAGTACTTC
CDR3: CASSRTEDYEQYF

size: once
J: TRBJ1-3
D: -
V: TRBV19
DNA: TGTGCCAGTAGTTTCCTGGGGACTGACTCTGGAAACACCATATATTTT
CDR3: CASSFLGTDSGNTIYF

size: -
J: TRBJ2-5
D: TRBD2
V: TRBV5-4
DNA: TGTGCCAGCAGCTCCGAGGGGCTAGCGGGTGAGGTGCACGAGACCCAGTACTTC
CDR3: CASSSEGLAGEVHETQYF

size: once
J: TRBJ2-5
D: TRBD1
V: TRBV28
DNA: TGTGCCAGCAGTTTAGTACAGGGGAAGAAGGCCCAGTACTTC
CDR3: CASSLVQGKKAQYF

size: -
J: TRBJ2-7
D: TRBD1
V: TRBV19
DNA: TGTGCCAGTAGTTCGGGACAGGGTTACGAGCAGTACTTC
CDR3: CASSSGQGYEQYF

size: -
J: TRBJ1-1
D: -
V: TRBV11-3
DNA: TGTGCCAGCAGCTTAGAAGGGGGCACTGAAGCTTTCTTT
CDR3: CASSLEGGTEAFF

size: once
J: TRBJ2-5
D: -
V: TRBV4-3
DNA: TGCGCCAGCAGCCAAGATCGTGGTTTCTCCCAGGTTATGGAGACCCAGTACTTC
CDR3: CASSQDRGFSQVMETQYF

size: -
J: TRBJ1-1
D: TRBD1
V: TRBV6-6
DNA: TGTGCCAGCAGCCGGAGTGACAGGGATGGGACTGAAGCTTTCTTT
CDR3: CASSRSDRDGTEAFF